Below, 24 T cell receptor beta chains from the same sample are listed, as sequenced in a study of blood T cell repertoires in COVID-19. The assay was immunoSEQ multiplex PCR, and TCRdb's table has in-frame clones only and misses some. The repertoire consists of 64,000 or so clones, with 82% occurring once and the leading ten covering roughly 12%. Sequencing was performed on peripheral blood. These receptors all stem from a human donor in a cohort sampled during active COVID-19.

The chain joins TRBV10-3 to TRBJ2-2; TRBD2 matches 13 bases. V gave up 7 bases and J gave up 6 bases; unmatched junction bases: 11. This CDR3 has 17 residues. The germline gives CDR1 ENHRY, CDR2 SYGVKD. CDR3 coding DNA: TGTGCCATCAACCCGACCGGGACTAGCGGGGAGGCCGGGGAGCTGTTTTTT. This gives the protein CAINPTGTSGEAGELFF.

The chain recombines TRBV4-1 with TRBJ2-2, with 7 bases fitting TRBD1. The CDR3 spans 13 residues. The V and J ends lost 0 bases and 17 bases, in that order; junction bases with no gene match: 9. CDR1 and CDR2 (germline): MGHRA, YSYEKL. The CDR3 DNA is TGCGCCAGCAGCCAAGATTTGGTCCAGGGGGTATTTTTT. Amino acids: CASSQDLVQGVFF.

This chain links TRBV5-6 with TRBJ2-7; D is unresolved. This CDR3 has 13 amino acids. Per germline, CDR1 SGHDT and CDR2 YYEEEE. The ends were cut back, 4 bases at V and 6 bases at J, with 14 bases in the middle. The CDR3 region is CASSPTKWVEQYV. The CDR3 DNA is TGTGCCAGCAGCCCGACAAAGTGGGTCGAGCAGTACGTC.

This clone has more than one count but fewer than ten. This rearrangement joins TRBV7-9 to TRBJ2-1, with D possibly TRBD1 on 5 matching bases. V was shortened by 5 bases and J by 4 bases, with 15 bases between the two germline ends. CDR1 and CDR2 (germline): SEHNR, FQNEAQ (reference sequence). The CDR3 sequence is 15 residues long. The CDR3 region is CASSLSFRGYNEQFF. The CDR3 DNA reads as TGTGCCAGCAGCCTTTCCTTTAGGGGTTACAATGAGCAGTTCTTC.

This clone was seen a single time. The chain links TRBV9 to TRBJ2-1; D unresolved. The V and J ends lost 3 bases and 6 bases respectively, with 19 bases between them. Germline values: CDR1 SGDLS, CDR2 YYNGEE. This CDR3 contains 16 residues. The CDR3 sequence is CASSGPSSLPGNEQFF. Here the CDR3 DNA reads TGTGCCAGCAGCGGACCTTCGAGCTTACCGGGCAATGAGCAGTTCTTC. The full variable domain, with the rest looked up from reference TRBV9 and TRBJ2-1, is DSGVTQTPKHLITATGQRVTLRCSPRSGDLSVYWYQQSLDQGLQFLIQYYNGEERAKGNILERFSAQQFPDLHSELNLSSLELGDSALYFCASSGPSSLPGNEQFFGPGTRLTVL.

This sequence joins TRBV7-2 and TRBJ2-1; D remains unclear. From germline, CDR1 is SGHTA and CDR2 FQGNSA. The CDR3 covers 16 residues. Trimming shortened V by 4 bases and J by 8 bases, and 21 bases separated the two germline ends. The CDR3 protein is CASSSRLRGSTDEQFF. The CDR3 region has the DNA TGTGCCAGCAGCTCCCGGTTAAGAGGTTCTACGGATGAGCAGTTCTTC.

This chain uses TRBV19 with TRBJ1-1; D not certain. The CDR3 spans 13 residues. Germline V gene data show CDR1 as LNHDA and CDR2 as SQIVND (reference sequence). CDR3 loop: CGSRTDLSTEAFF. Written as DNA, the CDR3 is TGTGGCTCTAGAACCGACTTGTCCACTGAAGCTTTCTTT.

The rearrangement uses TRBV6-2 or TRBV6-3 and TRBJ2-3, with 9 nucleotides matching TRBD2. The CDR3 sequence is 18 residues long. The V and J ends lost 2 bases and 1 base, in that order; junction bases with no gene match: 10. Germline-derived CDR1 and CDR2 are MNHEY and SVGEGT. CDR3 sequence: CASSYPGLASRGTDTQYF. CDR3 DNA: TGTGCCAGCAGTTACCCTGGACTAGCGTCAAGGGGCACAGATACGCAGTATTTT.

Only one count was recorded for this clone. This chain uses TRBV6-5 with TRBJ2-7; tentatively, D is TRBD1 (6 bases). Germline V CDR1 and CDR2: MNHEY, SVGAGI. CDR3 size: 13 residues. V lost 5 bases and J 0 bases, leaving 8 bases between the germline ends. In DNA, the CDR3 is TGTGCCAGCAGTACAGGGTTCTCCTACGAGCAGTACGTC. The encoded protein is CASSTGFSYEQYV.

The V gene is TRBV7-9, the J gene TRBJ2-5; D call uncertain. CDR1 SEHNR and CDR2 FQNEAQ come from the germline V gene (reference sequence). Deletions cut 3 bases from V and 5 bases from J, with 13 bases between. This CDR3 is built from 14 residues. The CDR3 region has the DNA TGTGCCAGCAGCTTTAATCAGCGTGGGGAGACCCAGTACTTC. It encodes CASSFNQRGETQYF.

The rearrangement links TRBV27 to TRBJ2-7, with no clear D. V dropped 11 bases and J dropped 0 bases, with 11 bases sitting between them. Germline-derived CDR1 and CDR2 are MNHEY and SMNVEV (reference sequence). The CDR3 is 12 amino acids. The chain's CDR3 is CASRSSSYEQYF. The CDR3 nucleotides read TGTGCCTCCCGGAGTAGCTCCTACGAGCAGTACTTC.

The V and J genes are TRBV6-5 and TRBJ2-2; D gene uncertain. The germline gives CDR1 MNHEY, CDR2 SVGAGI. The CDR3 spans 13 residues. V lost 4 bases and J 3 bases, leaving 6 bases between the germline ends. The chain's CDR3 is CASSSRDTGELFF. CDR3 sequence (DNA): TGTGCCAGCAGTTCCCGGGACACCGGGGAGCTGTTTTTT.

This rearrangement joins TRBV4-1 to TRBJ1-3; D unresolved. The germline V gene has CDR1 MGHRA and CDR2 YSYEKL. V was clipped by 0 bases and J by 3 bases, with 9 bases between them. The CDR3 is 15 amino acids. The CDR3 region has the DNA TGCGCCAGCAGCCAAGAACCGGCAGGTGGAAACACCATATATTTT. Its protein product is CASSQEPAGGNTIYF.

The V and J genes are TRBV9 and TRBJ1-5, with 10 bases fitting TRBD1. This CDR3 spans 16 amino acids. V shed 4 bases, J shed 4 bases, and the junction held 8 bases outside the gene matches. Germline V gives CDR1 SGDLS, CDR2 YYNGEE. CDR3 region: CASSLGGQGMNQPQHF. The CDR3 DNA sequence: TGTGCCAGCAGCTTAGGGGGACAGGGGATGAATCAGCCCCAGCATTTT.

This chain links TRBV11-2 with TRBJ2-2, with a tentative D call TRBD1 (6 bases). The CDR3 extends over 16 amino acids. Deletions cut 4 bases from V and 0 bases from J, with 12 bases between. Looked up from germline, CDR1 is SGHAT and CDR2 is FQNNGV. Here the CDR3 DNA reads TGTGCCAGCAGCTCTGCCGGGACAACGAACACCGGGGAGCTGTTTTTT. Protein sequence: CASSSAGTTNTGELFF. Complete variable domain (other parts from reference TRBV11-2 and TRBJ2-2): EAGVAQSPRYKIIEKRQSVAFWCNPISGHATLYWYQQILGQGPKLLIQFQNNGVVDDSQLPKDRFSAERLKGVDSTLKIQPAKLEDSAVYLCASSSAGTTNTGELFFGEGSRLTVL.

This clone occurred a few times. The chain recombines TRBV3-1 (or the pseudogene TRBV3-2) with TRBJ1-1; 9 bases align to TRBD1. V trimming: 4 bases; J trimming: 7 bases; junction bases outside the gene matches: 4. This CDR3 has 13 residues. The germline V gene encodes CDR1 LGHDT and CDR2 YNNKEL (reference sequence). The CDR3 reads CASSLQGADEAFF. In DNA, the CDR3 is TGTGCCAGCAGCCTACAGGGGGCTGATGAAGCTTTCTTT.

This chain connects TRBV12-3 or TRBV12-4 to TRBJ2-7, with D tentatively TRBD1 (6 bases). The CDR3 length is 11 residues. V lost 10 bases and J 2 bases, leaving 9 bases between the germline ends. The CDR3 DNA follows: TGTGCCATAGGGACACCCTACGAGCAGTACTTC. Translation: CAIGTPYEQYF.

The genes are TRBV19 and TRBJ2-3; the match to TRBD2 covers 9 bases. CDR3 length equals 16 residues. Germline CDR1 LNHDA, CDR2 SQIVND (reference sequence). V shed 6 bases and J 0 bases; nucleotides not matched to a gene: 7. Here the CDR3 DNA reads TGTGCCAGTAGCCGATTAGCGGGGGCTAGCACAGATACGCAGTATTTT. It translates to CASSRLAGASTDTQYF.

The chain is built from TRBV2 and TRBJ2-5, with D maybe TRBD2 (6 bases). The CDR3 is 14 residues long. Germline lookup yields CDR1 SNHLY and CDR2 FYNNEI. The V end was cut by 7 bases, the J end by 1 base, with 13 bases between. In DNA form, the CDR3 reads TGTGCCAGCAAGTTCGGGCGGGGCCAAGAGACCCAGTACTTC. It yields the protein CASKFGRGQETQYF.

The sample holds one count of this clone. The chain carries TRBV7-9 and TRBJ2-5; 7 bases align to TRBD1. The CDR3 length is 15 residues. J gave up 1 base and V 1 base, and 3 bases lay outside the gene matches. CDR1 SEHNR and CDR2 FQNEAQ come from the germline V gene (reference sequence). CDR3 DNA sequence: TGTGCCAGCAGCTTAGTCGGGGACAGCCAAGAGACCCAGTACTTC. Translated, it gives CASSLVGDSQETQYF.

This clone has more than one count but fewer than ten. In DNA form, the CDR3 reads TGTGCCAGCAGTCGTCCCGGGACTAGCGGGGGGGCGATCGGGGAGCTGTTTTTT. This codes for CASSRPGTSGGAIGELFF. The rearrangement joins TRBV3-1 (or the pseudogene TRBV3-2) to TRBJ2-2, with 16 bases lining up with TRBD2. This CDR3 is 18 amino acids long. The V gene end was trimmed by 6 bases and the J gene end by 7 bases; junction bases not matched to a gene: 11. In germline, CDR1 is LGHDT, CDR2 YNNKEL (reference sequence).

This clone was counted a few times. The chain combines TRBV4-1 with TRBJ1-6, with 7 bases matching TRBD1. Germline lookup yields CDR1 MGHRA and CDR2 YSYEKL. The CDR3 covers 15 residues. The V and J ends lost 3 bases and 7 bases, in that order; junction bases with no gene match: 6. CDR3 residues: CASSQIDRENSPLHF. CDR3 nucleotide sequence: TGCGCCAGCAGCCAGATCGACAGGGAGAATTCACCCCTCCACTTT.

The chain employs TRBV30 and TRBJ1-2, with D perhaps TRBD1 (6 bases). Trimming left V 2 bases short and J 2 bases short, with 9 bases between. The germline V gene has CDR1 GTSNPN and CDR2 SVGIG (reference sequence). CDR3 length: 13 residues. The CDR3 DNA reads as TGTGCCTGGAGTTTAGGACAGAACTATGGCTACACCTTC. Translation gives CAWSLGQNYGYTF.

The chain uses TRBV7-9 and TRBJ2-3; 7 bases align to TRBD2. After removal of 5 bases from V and 5 bases from J, the junction contained 7 bases not matched to a gene. Germline V gene data show CDR1 as SEHNR and CDR2 as FQNEAQ (reference sequence). The CDR3 is made up of 14 amino acids. The CDR3 spells CASSTVGLLDTQYF. The CDR3 DNA reads TGTGCCAGCAGCACCGTGGGACTATTAGATACGCAGTATTTT.